Below are 22 T cell receptor beta chains sequenced from a single sample in a study of blood T cell repertoires in COVID-19. Measured with immunoSEQ multiplex PCR; TCRdb has only the in-frame clones, and not every one. The sample includes more than 100,000 clones, less than 85% of them seen just once. The material sequenced was peripheral blood. All receptors derive from a woman of 80 years or more with acute or convalescent COVID-19.

This clone was observed once. The V call is TRBV7-2, the J call TRBJ2-3; tentative D call: TRBD2 (6 bases). The CDR3 has 15 residues. Trimming stripped 4 bases from V and 1 base from J, with 12 bases between. CDR1 and CDR2 from the germline V gene are SGHTA and FQGNSA. In nucleotides, the CDR3 is TGTGCCAGCAGCTATACAGCGGGTGGCACAGATACGCAGTATTTT. Amino acid sequence: CASSYTAGGTDTQYF.

This clone was seen more than once but under ten times. The chain employs TRBV19 and TRBJ2-3, with TRBD2 matching 10 bases. CDR1 is LNHDA, CDR2 SQIVND, per germline (reference sequence). Losses at the gene ends were 5 bases for V and 1 base for J; bases not matched to a gene: 12. The CDR3 is 18 residues long. The CDR3: CASSPSGRALRGTDTQYF. In DNA form, the CDR3 reads TGTGCCAGTAGTCCGAGCGGGAGGGCCCTTCGGGGCACAGATACGCAGTATTTT.

This clone was seen more than once but under ten times. V usage is TRBV3-1 (or the pseudogene TRBV3-2) and J usage is TRBJ1-2; 7 bases align to TRBD1. V shed 3 bases and J 5 bases; nucleotides not matched to a gene: 6. The CDR3 totals 14 residues. Germline V gene lookup returns CDR1 LGHDT and CDR2 YNNKEL (reference sequence). The CDR3 sequence: CASSHRGSRYGYTF. CDR3 sequence (DNA): TGTGCCAGCAGCCACAGGGGGTCGAGATATGGCTACACCTTC.

The chain recombines TRBV11-3 with TRBJ1-2; 7 nucleotides match TRBD1. CDR3 size: 15 residues. Per the germline V gene, CDR1 is SGHNT and CDR2 is YENEEA. V lost 2 bases, J lost 4 bases, and 7 bases stayed unmatched. CDR3 DNA: TGTGCCAGCAGCTTAAGGGCAGGGGGTCGCTATGGCTACACCTTC. It yields the protein CASSLRAGGRYGYTF.

The chain joins TRBV7-9 to TRBJ2-1; the D gene is possibly TRBD2 (5 bases). CDR3 size: 15 residues. Trimming took off 2 bases at V and 4 bases at J, with 12 bases between the two ends. Germline CDR1 reads SEHNR; CDR2 reads FQNEAQ (reference sequence). The CDR3 region is CASSLRDSAYNEQFF. CDR3 nucleotides: TGTGCCAGCAGCTTAAGGGATAGCGCATACAATGAGCAGTTCTTC.

The chain uses TRBV7-6 and TRBJ1-1; TRBD1 aligns across 8 bases. This CDR3 has 14 amino acids. With V trimmed by 4 bases and J by 2 bases, 3 bases remained unmatched. The germline V gene has CDR1 SGHVS and CDR2 FNYEAQ. The CDR3: CASSSQGANTEAFF. The CDR3 bases are TGTGCCAGCAGCTCGCAGGGGGCTAACACTGAAGCTTTCTTT.

This chain connects TRBV19 to TRBJ2-1, with TRBD1 identical over 7 bases. V shed 5 bases and J 2 bases; nucleotides not matched to a gene: 0. Germline V gene lookup returns CDR1 LNHDA and CDR2 SQIVND (reference sequence). The CDR3 contains 13 residues. CDR3 amino acids: CASSQGAYNEQFF. CDR3 nucleotides: TGTGCCAGTAGTCAGGGGGCCTACAATGAGCAGTTCTTC.

The chain couples TRBV4-3 to TRBJ1-3; 7 nucleotides line up with TRBD1. CDR3 length: 19 amino acids. Per the germline V gene, CDR1 is LGHNA and CDR2 is YSLEER. The V and J ends lost 1 base and 0 bases, in that order; junction bases with no gene match: 12. The CDR3 DNA follows: TGCGCCAGCAGCCAAGTTTTTTTCGGGCAGGGGGACTCTGGAAACACCATATATTTT. Translated: CASSQVFFGQGDSGNTIYF.

The chain has TRBV19 and TRBJ1-1; 9 positions agree with TRBD1. Trimming at V came to 5 bases and at J to 4 bases, leaving 5 bases not matched to a gene. CDR1 is LNHDA, CDR2 SQIVND, per germline (reference sequence). The CDR3 is 14 residues long. The CDR3 protein is CASSLADRGTEAFF. The CDR3 nucleotides read TGTGCCAGTAGTCTAGCGGACAGGGGCACTGAAGCTTTCTTT.

The chain carries TRBV2 and TRBJ1-2, with 8 positions matching TRBD1. Germline loops: CDR1 SNHLY, CDR2 FYNNEI. The CDR3 is 16 amino acids. The J segment lost 7 bases and the V segment lost 6 bases, leaving 16 bases of the junction unmatched. For the CDR3, the DNA is TGTGCCAGCAGGAGGAGGGGGACAGGATCCTCTTCTGGCTACACCTTC. Its protein is CASRRRGTGSSSGYTF.

The genes are TRBV23-1 and TRBJ2-7; D is unresolved. TRBV23-1 is placed among ORFs of uncertain function. Trimming stripped 1 base from V and 0 bases from J, with 16 bases between. CDR3 length: 17 residues. This chain's CDR3 is CASSQLWYFLSSYEQYF. The CDR3 DNA follows: TGCGCCAGCAGTCAATTATGGTACTTCCTGAGCTCCTACGAGCAGTACTTC.

This CDR3 is CASSFSGRDTGELFF. CDR3 sequence (DNA): TGTGCCAGCAGCTTTAGCGGGAGAGATACCGGGGAGCTGTTTTTT. This chain links TRBV11-2 with TRBJ2-2; TRBD2 matches at 9 bases. The CDR3 covers 15 residues. Germline lookup yields CDR1 SGHAT and CDR2 FQNNGV. V lost 3 bases, J lost 5 bases, and 4 bases stayed unmatched.

The chain has TRBV12-3 or TRBV12-4 and TRBJ2-7; TRBD2 aligns across 8 bases. The V and J ends lost 7 bases and 3 bases, in that order; junction bases with no gene match: 5. The CDR3 has 13 amino acids. The CDR3 region has the DNA TGTGCCAGCACCGGCGGGACTAGCTACGAGCAGTACTTC. Its translation: CASTGGTSYEQYF.

CDR3 sequence reads: CASSPTLTGKYEQYF. The CDR3 DNA follows: TGCGCCAGCAGCCCCACACTGACAGGGAAATACGAGCAGTACTTC. The chain has TRBV5-1 and TRBJ2-7, with 7 bases matching TRBD1. The CDR3 totals 15 residues. After removal of 4 bases from V and 4 bases from J, the junction contained 11 bases not matched to a gene. Germline V lookup: CDR1 SGHRS, CDR2 YFSETQ.

The chain combines TRBV7-9 with TRBJ1-5, with TRBD1 matching 7 bases. With V trimmed by 2 bases and J by 3 bases, 4 bases remained unmatched. Looked up from germline, CDR1 is SEHNR and CDR2 is FQNEAQ (reference sequence). The CDR3 contains 15 residues. The CDR3 sequence is CASSLSGQNNQPQHF. Here the CDR3 DNA reads TGTGCCAGCAGCTTATCGGGACAGAACAATCAGCCCCAGCATTTT.

The chain has TRBV5-1 and TRBJ1-2; no firm D call. Germline values: CDR1 SGHRS, CDR2 YFSETQ. V lost 0 bases to trimming and J lost 5 bases, with 17 bases between them. The CDR3 spans 16 residues. The CDR3 DNA sequence: TGCGCCAGCAGCTTGGTACCGCGGGAGATTGTATATGGCTACACCTTC. This translates into CASSLVPREIVYGYTF.

The rearrangement joins TRBV19 to TRBJ1-6, with 7 bases aligning to TRBD1. This CDR3 is built from 14 residues. V was pared by 6 bases and J by 4 bases, with 3 bases of the junction left unmatched. Germline loops: CDR1 LNHDA, CDR2 SQIVND (reference sequence). Here the CDR3 DNA reads TGTGCCAGTAGACCGGGACAGTATAATTCACCCCTCCACTTT. Encoded protein: CASRPGQYNSPLHF.

As regards this clone: Other nucleotide sequences in the sample specify the same CDR3. The chain joins TRBV7-2 to TRBJ1-6; possibly TRBD1 for D (6 bases). V lost 1 base and J lost 0, with 7 bases in between. CDR3 size: 16 residues. Germline V CDR1 and CDR2: SGHTA, FQGNSA. CDR3 sequence reads: CASSLGGGSYNSPLHF. In DNA, the CDR3 is TGTGCCAGCAGCTTAGGAGGGGGCTCCTATAATTCACCCCTCCACTTT.

The gene calls are TRBV6-5 and TRBJ2-7, with 7 bases fitting TRBD1. The CDR3 consists of 15 residues. The J segment lost 8 bases and the V segment lost 2 bases, leaving 12 bases of the junction unmatched. Germline V gene sequence: CDR1 MNHEY, CDR2 SVGAGI. The CDR3 reads CASSYDAGTASQQYF. DNA for the CDR3: TGTGCCAGCAGTTACGATGCCGGGACAGCATCTCAGCAGTACTTC.

The rearrangement uses TRBV27 and TRBJ1-1; D is ambiguous. The CDR3 totals 14 residues. The ends were cut back, 2 bases at V and 3 bases at J, with 10 bases in the middle. In germline, CDR1 is MNHEY, CDR2 SMNVEV (reference sequence). The CDR3, as DNA: TGTGCCAGCAGTTTAAGCCCAGCGGACACTGAAGCTTTCTTT. It translates to CASSLSPADTEAFF.

In this sample, this clone turned up a few times. The chain joins TRBV7-2 to TRBJ2-7; 10 positions match TRBD2. The V and J ends lost 5 bases and 5 bases, in that order; junction bases with no gene match: 15. CDR1 and CDR2 (germline): SGHTA, FQGNSA. CDR3 size: 17 residues. Written as DNA, the CDR3 is TGTGCCAGCAGCCCGAGATTGCAGCGGGGGGGTTTCAACGAGCAGTACTTC. Translated, it gives CASSPRLQRGGFNEQYF.

The V call is TRBV4-3, the J call TRBJ2-1; 8 bases fit TRBD2. The trim removed 4 bases at V and 9 bases at J, leaving 20 bases unmatched. The germline V gene has CDR1 LGHNA and CDR2 YSLEER. This CDR3 spans 18 amino acids. In DNA, the CDR3 is TGCGCCAGCAGCCCCTCCCGACCCGCCTGGGGGGCGGGGGGTGAGCAGTTCTTC. It codes for CASSPSRPAWGAGGEQFF.